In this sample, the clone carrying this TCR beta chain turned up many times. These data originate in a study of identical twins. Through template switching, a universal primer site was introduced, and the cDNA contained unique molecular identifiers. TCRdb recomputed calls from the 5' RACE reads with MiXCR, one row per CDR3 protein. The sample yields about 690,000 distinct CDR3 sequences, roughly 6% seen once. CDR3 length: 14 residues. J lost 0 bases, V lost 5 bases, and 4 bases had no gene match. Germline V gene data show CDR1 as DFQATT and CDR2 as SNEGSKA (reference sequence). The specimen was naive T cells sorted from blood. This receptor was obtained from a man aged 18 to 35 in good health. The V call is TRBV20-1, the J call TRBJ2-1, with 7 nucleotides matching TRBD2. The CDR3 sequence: CSAQLADSYNEQFF. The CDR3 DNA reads TGCAGTGCTCAGCTAGCGGACTCCTACAATGAGCAGTTCTTC.